What follows is one T cell receptor (beta chain) and its context. The J segment lost 2 bases and the V segment lost 5 bases, leaving 5 bases of the junction unmatched. Per germline, CDR1 MNHEY and CDR2 SMNVEV (reference sequence). The CDR3 is 15 amino acids. The data originate from a study of blood T cell repertoires in COVID-19. The cohort comprised adults aged 18 to 89 years residing in approximately 25 US areas. Participant-reported clinical history was the basis for cohort assignment. Among Cohort 3 donors, those recovered had two negative PCRs, clearance, or symptom resolution. Measured with immunoSEQ multiplex PCR; TCRdb has only the in-frame clones, and not every one. The table shows some 150,000 clones, with over 80% occurring only once.

The sequence came from a woman aged 40 to 55 who had recovered from COVID-19. The genes are TRBV27 and TRBJ2-2; 7 nucleotides agree with TRBD2. The sample was PBMCs or T cells enriched from blood (not recorded which). CDR3 residues: CASSRASGNTGELFF. In DNA form, the CDR3 reads TGTGCCAGCAGTCGGGCTAGCGGAAACACCGGGGAGCTGTTTTTT.